The sequence of this T cell receptor (beta chain) was determined in a study of OX40 agonist ivuxolimab in advanced cancers. Overall study: Patients were dosed with the agonistic anti-OX40 (CD134) antibody ivuxolimab. Study conclusions and caveats: The study found that CD8+ T cells averaged more expanded clones than CD4+. The 0.1-3.0 mg/kg partial responders had among the lowest clonal expansion.

For this clone: Antigen: not known.

The CDR3 is 14 amino acids. With 6 bases clipped from V and 7 bases from J, the junction kept 11 bases outside the gene matches. Germline V lookup: CDR1 SQVTM, CDR2 ANQGSEA. Produced via immunoSEQ multiplex PCR; TCRdb's table is partial and in-frame only. The sample includes some 86,000 clones, around 92% seen only once; the top ten take 7.1%. The sample here was CD4+ or CD8+ T cells sorted from blood, taken in a trial of the OX40 agonist ivuxolimab. The chain employs TRBV29-1 and TRBJ1-4; TRBD1 agrees at 7 bases. The TCR originated in an adult with an advanced solid tumor such as melanoma, head and neck, liver or kidney cancer. In DNA, the CDR3 is TGCAGCGTATACCACAGGGGAGGGGGTGAAAAACTGTTTTTT. Its protein product is CSVYHRGGGEKLFF.